The text below deals with one T cell receptor beta chain. The antigen is unknown. This CDR3 has 13 amino acids. Germline-derived CDR1 and CDR2 are SNHLY and FYNNEI. V lost 10 bases, J lost 4 bases, and 16 bases lay in between. The data originate from a study of cytomegalovirus exposure and HLA in healthy donors. Study summary: The roughly 670 first-cohort repertoires shared a platform with the approximately 110 validation repertoires, as reported in a later analysis.

Broader study findings: Through in vitro validation, three CMV-associated chains were shown to be specific for CMV antigens. Reportedly, cytomegalovirus status was diagnosed with high sensitivity and specificity.

Assay used: immunoSEQ multiplex PCR; TCRdb lists only in-frame clones, some missing. Here the sample spans approximately 160,000 clones, 91% being singletons. Specimen: PBMCs. The sequence came from a woman aged 18-30 years in good health and CMV-seropositive. The chain joins TRBV2 to TRBJ1-1, with D possibly matching TRBD1 (5 bases). Here the CDR3 reads CATFSGGGTEAFF. The CDR3 DNA follows: TGTGCCACCTTTAGCGGGGGGGGCACTGAAGCTTTCTTT.